This T cell receptor (beta chain) was found in a study of response to subunit inactivated influenza vaccine. This CDR3 contains 16 residues. V trimming: 0 bases; J trimming: 6 bases; junction bases outside the gene matches: 8. CDR1 ENHRY and CDR2 SYGVKD come from the germline V gene. Each CDR3 protein is one row after TCRdb ran MiXCR on the RT-PCR reads. There are just over 300,000 distinct CDR3 sequences in the sample; approximately 23% occur only once, and 10% lies in the top ten. This clonotype has more than one count but fewer than ten. This sequence joins TRBV10-3 and TRBJ1-2, with 9 bases matching TRBD1. This receptor was obtained from a man aged 45 to 75 who received an inactivated influenza vaccine. The sequences come from PBMCs from blood, collected approximately 22 months after vaccination. For the CDR3, the DNA is TGTGCCATCAGTGAGTCGGGACAGGGTGTCCTAGATGGCTACACCTTC. Its translation: CAISESGQGVLDGYTF.